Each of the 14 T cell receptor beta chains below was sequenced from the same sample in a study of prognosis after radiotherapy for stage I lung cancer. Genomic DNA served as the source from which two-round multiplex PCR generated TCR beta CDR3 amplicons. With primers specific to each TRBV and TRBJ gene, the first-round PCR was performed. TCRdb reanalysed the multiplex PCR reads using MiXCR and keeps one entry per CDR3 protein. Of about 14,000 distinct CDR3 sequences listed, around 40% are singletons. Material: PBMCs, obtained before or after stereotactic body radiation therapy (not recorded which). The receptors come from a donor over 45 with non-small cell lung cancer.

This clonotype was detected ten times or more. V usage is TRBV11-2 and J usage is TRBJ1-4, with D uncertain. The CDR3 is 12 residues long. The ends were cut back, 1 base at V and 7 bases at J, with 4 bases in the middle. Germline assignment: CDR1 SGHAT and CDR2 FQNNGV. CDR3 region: CASSLAGEKLFF. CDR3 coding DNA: TGTGCCAGCAGCTTAGCGGGTGAAAAACTGTTTTTT.

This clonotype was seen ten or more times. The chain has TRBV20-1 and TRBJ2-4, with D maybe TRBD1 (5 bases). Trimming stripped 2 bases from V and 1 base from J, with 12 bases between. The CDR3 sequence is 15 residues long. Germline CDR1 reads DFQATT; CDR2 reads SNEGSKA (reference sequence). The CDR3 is CSARNAGLAKNIQYF. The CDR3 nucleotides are TGCAGTGCTAGAAACGCAGGGTTGGCCAAAAACATTCAGTACTTC.

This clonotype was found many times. The CDR3 DNA follows: TGCGCCAGCAGCCAAAGGCCCCTTAGATCGGTCTACGAGCAGTACTTC. Residues: CASSQRPLRSVYEQYF. V gene TRBV4-1 combines with J gene TRBJ2-7; D not resolved. Deletions cut 2 bases from V and 3 bases from J, with 17 bases between. This CDR3 region has 16 residues. Germline CDR1 reads MGHRA; CDR2 reads YSYEKL.

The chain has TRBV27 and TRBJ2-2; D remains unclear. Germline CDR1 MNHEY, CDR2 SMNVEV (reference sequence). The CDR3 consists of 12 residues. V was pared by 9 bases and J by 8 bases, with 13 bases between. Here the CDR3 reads CARSIPTGELFF. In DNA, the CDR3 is TGTGCCAGAAGCATTCCAACAGGGGAGCTGTTTTTT.

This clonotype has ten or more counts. DNA for the CDR3: TGTGCCAGCTCGCCTCCTGGGACGGTCAAAAACATTCAGTACTTC. Encoded protein: CASSPPGTVKNIQYF. The chain links TRBV18 to TRBJ2-4, with D perhaps matching TRBD1 or TRBD2 (5 bases each). The CDR3 runs to 15 residues. Trimming cost V 6 bases and J 3 bases, with 15 bases left between them. In germline, CDR1 is KGHSH, CDR2 LQKENI. The complete variable domain, with remaining parts taken from reference TRBV18 and TRBJ2-4, reads NAGVMQNPRHLVRRRGQEARLRCSPMKGHSHVYWYRQLPEEGLKFMVYLQKENIIDESGMPKERFSAEFPKEGPSILRIQQVVRGDSAAYFCASSPPGTVKNIQYFGAGTRLSVL.

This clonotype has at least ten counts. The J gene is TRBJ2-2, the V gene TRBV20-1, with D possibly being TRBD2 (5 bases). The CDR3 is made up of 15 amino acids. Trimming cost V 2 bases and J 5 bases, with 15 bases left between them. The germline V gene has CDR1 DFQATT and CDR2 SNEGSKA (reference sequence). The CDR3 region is CSARTGTSVTGELFF. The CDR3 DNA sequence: TGCAGTGCTAGAACTGGAACTAGTGTAACCGGGGAGCTGTTTTTT.

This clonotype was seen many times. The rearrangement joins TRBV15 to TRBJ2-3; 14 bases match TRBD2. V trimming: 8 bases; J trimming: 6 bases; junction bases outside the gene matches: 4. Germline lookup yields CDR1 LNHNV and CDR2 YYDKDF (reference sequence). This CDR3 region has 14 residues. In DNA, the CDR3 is TGTGCCACCGGTCGACTAGCGGGAGGGGATACGCAGTATTTT. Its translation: CATGRLAGGDTQYF.

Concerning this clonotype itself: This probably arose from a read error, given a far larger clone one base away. CDR3 DNA: TGTGCCAGCAGTGATACAGAGGCTCGAACCGGGGAGCTGTTTTTT. Its translation is CASSDTEARTGELFF. The chain employs TRBV6-5 and TRBJ2-2; no reliable D call. V was pared by 5 bases and J by 5 bases, with 15 bases between. The CDR3 sequence is 15 residues long. Germline V CDR1 and CDR2: MNHEY, SVGAGI.

CDR3 region: CASRGTSGRGTGELFF. CDR3 nucleotides: TGTGCCAGCAGAGGGACTAGCGGGAGGGGCACCGGGGAGCTGTTTTTT. The V and J genes are TRBV7-2 and TRBJ2-2; 16 bases line up with TRBD2. This CDR3 contains 16 residues. The germline V gene encodes CDR1 SGHTA and CDR2 FQGNSA. The V segment lost 6 bases and the J segment 4 bases; nucleotides outside the gene matches: 2.

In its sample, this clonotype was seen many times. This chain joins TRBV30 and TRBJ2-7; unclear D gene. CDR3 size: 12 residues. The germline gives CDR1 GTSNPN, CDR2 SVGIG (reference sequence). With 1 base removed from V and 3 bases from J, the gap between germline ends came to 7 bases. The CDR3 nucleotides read TGTGCCTGGAGTGGCCAGCTCTACGAGCAGTACTTC. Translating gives CAWSGQLYEQYF.

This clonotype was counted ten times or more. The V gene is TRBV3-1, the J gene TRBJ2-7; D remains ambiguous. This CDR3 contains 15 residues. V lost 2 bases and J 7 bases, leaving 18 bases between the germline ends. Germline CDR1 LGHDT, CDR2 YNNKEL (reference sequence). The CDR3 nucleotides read TGTGCCAGCAGCCAAAGGTCCCCTGGAGCAGGAGAGCAGTACTTC. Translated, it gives CASSQRSPGAGEQYF.

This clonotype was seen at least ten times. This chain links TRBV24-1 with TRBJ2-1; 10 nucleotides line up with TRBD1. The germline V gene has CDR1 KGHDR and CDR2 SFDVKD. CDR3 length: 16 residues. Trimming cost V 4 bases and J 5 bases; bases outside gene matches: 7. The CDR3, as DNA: TGTGCCACCAGTGAGCGTGACAGGGGGCCCAACAATGAGCAGTTCTTC. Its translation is CATSERDRGPNNEQFF.

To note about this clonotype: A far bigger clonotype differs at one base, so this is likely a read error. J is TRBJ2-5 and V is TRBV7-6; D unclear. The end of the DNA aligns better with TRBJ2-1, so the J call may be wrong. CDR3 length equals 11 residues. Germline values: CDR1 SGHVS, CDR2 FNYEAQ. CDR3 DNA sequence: TGTGCCAGCAGCTCAGTGGAGGAGCAGTTCTTC. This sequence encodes CASSSVEEQFF.

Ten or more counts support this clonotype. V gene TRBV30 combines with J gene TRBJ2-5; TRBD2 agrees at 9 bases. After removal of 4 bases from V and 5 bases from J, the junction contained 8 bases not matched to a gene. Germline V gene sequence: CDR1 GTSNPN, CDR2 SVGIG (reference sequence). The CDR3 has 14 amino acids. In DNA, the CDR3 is TGTGCCTGGAACGCAATAGCGGGAGTCGAGACCCAGTACTTC. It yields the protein CAWNAIAGVETQYF.